The clone carrying this T cell receptor beta chain was recorded a few times. Its target is unknown. These data are taken from a study of T-cell memory formation after mild COVID-19. 5'RACE primed from the constant segment yielded TCR alpha and TCR beta cDNA libraries bearing sample barcodes and UMIs. TCRdb analysed the 5' RACE reads with MiXCR anew, one entry per CDR3 protein. The sample includes approximately 580,000 distinct CDR3 sequences, just over 20% seen only once; the top ten take roughly an eighth. Whole-study results and caveats: Shrinking CD4+ clones were chiefly CM and EM; CD8+ ones were chiefly EMRA.

This receptor was identified in an adult woman who had mild COVID-19 (a few samples of this study predate the infection). Cell type and time point are not known. Sequencing used PBMCs or a T cell subset sorted from them (not recorded which).

CDR3 sequence (DNA): TGTGCCAGCAGCTTATCAGGGAGAGGGGAAAAACTGTTTTTT. This encodes CASSLSGRGEKLFF. The chain uses TRBV7-2 and TRBJ1-4, with a weak D call TRBD1 (5 bases). The V and J ends lost 2 bases and 8 bases respectively, with 12 bases between them. From germline, CDR1 is SGHTA and CDR2 FQGNSA. The CDR3 runs to 14 residues.